The 13 T cell receptor beta chains below come from one sample, sequenced in a study of blood T cell repertoires in COVID-19. The assay was immunoSEQ multiplex PCR, and TCRdb's table has in-frame clones only and misses some. The profile shows approximately 350,000 clones, roughly 87% of them singletons. Material: PBMCs or T cells enriched from blood (not recorded which). These receptor sequences come from a woman aged 25 to 45 who had recovered from COVID-19.

The genes are TRBV30 and TRBJ1-5, with D possibly TRBD1 on 6 matching bases. CDR3 length equals 13 residues. Trimming shortened V by 7 bases and J by 3 bases, and 13 bases separated the two germline ends. Germline V gene sequence: CDR1 GTSNPN, CDR2 SVGIG (reference sequence). The CDR3 reads CALNQGINQPQHF. The CDR3 DNA follows: TGTGCCTTAAACCAGGGGATCAATCAGCCCCAGCATTTT.

The genes are TRBV28 and TRBJ1-1; D may be TRBD1 (5 bases). The germline V gene encodes CDR1 MDHEN and CDR2 SYDVKM. The CDR3 extends over 14 amino acids. V was clipped by 2 bases and J by 5 bases, with 12 bases between them. This chain's CDR3 is CASSLNQGWTEAFF. The CDR3 nucleotides read TGTGCCAGCAGTTTAAATCAGGGATGGACTGAAGCTTTCTTT. The full variable domain, with the rest looked up from reference TRBV28 and TRBJ1-1, is DVKVTQSSRYLVKRTGEKVFLECVQDMDHENMFWYRQDPGLGLRLIYFSYDVKMKEKGDIPEGYSVSREKKERFSLILESASTNQTSMYLCASSLNQGWTEAFFGQGTRLTVV.

The V call is TRBV23-1, the J call TRBJ1-4, with TRBD1 identical over 7 bases. TRBV23-1 is identified as an open reading frame with a role that is uncertain. The CDR3 is made up of 15 amino acids. V lost 4 bases to trimming and J lost 4 bases; unmatched junction nucleotides: 6. The CDR3 loop reads CASSPGQEFNEKLFF. The CDR3 region has the DNA TGCGCCAGCAGTCCCGGACAGGAATTTAATGAAAAACTGTTTTTT.

This clone came up a few times. Other DNA sequences in this specimen translate into the identical CDR3. The gene calls are TRBV5-1 and TRBJ2-3; D is ambiguous. This CDR3 is 14 amino acids long. Germline-derived CDR1 and CDR2 are SGHRS and YFSETQ. V was shortened by 0 bases and J by 0 bases, with 5 bases between the two germline ends. The chain's CDR3 is CASSLDRSTDTQYF. The CDR3 coding sequence is TGCGCCAGCAGCTTGGACAGAAGCACAGATACGCAGTATTTT.

V gene TRBV7-9 combines with J gene TRBJ1-1; 8 bases map to TRBD1. V trimming: 6 bases; J trimming: 3 bases; junction bases outside the gene matches: 6. This CDR3 is built from 14 residues. Germline CDR1 reads SEHNR; CDR2 reads FQNEAQ (reference sequence). CDR3 DNA sequence: TGTGCCAGCAGACCAACGGACAGGGACACTGAAGCTTTCTTT. Protein sequence: CASRPTDRDTEAFF. Drawing the rest from reference TRBV7-9 and TRBJ1-1, the complete variable domain is DTGVSQNPRHKITKRGQNVTFRCDPISEHNRLYWYRQTLGQGPEFLTYFQNEAQLEKSRLLSDRFSAERPKGSFSTLEIQRTEQGDSAMYLCASRPTDRDTEAFFGQGTRLTVV.

The table lists this clone with a few counts. The chain links TRBV5-1 to TRBJ1-5; D is unresolved. CDR3 size: 17 residues. The germline V gene encodes CDR1 SGHRS and CDR2 YFSETQ. V was clipped by 0 bases and J by 4 bases, with 17 bases between them. CDR3 protein: CASSLEYEETENQPQHF. CDR3 DNA: TGCGCCAGCAGCTTGGAGTACGAAGAAACTGAGAATCAGCCCCAGCATTTT.

The J gene is TRBJ1-2, the V gene TRBV11-2, with 7 bases that match TRBD1. CDR1 SGHAT and CDR2 FQNNGV come from the germline V gene. This CDR3 has 17 residues. The V and J ends lost 3 bases and 2 bases, in that order; junction bases with no gene match: 12. The CDR3 DNA reads TGTGCCAGCAGCTTGGGACCTAGGGACAGAGAAAACTATGGCTACACCTTC. Amino acid sequence: CASSLGPRDRENYGYTF.

This chain links TRBV18 with TRBJ1-1; weak D call: TRBD1 (5 bases). The V end lost 1 base, the J end lost 3 bases, and 15 bases lay between the germline ends. The CDR3 consists of 16 residues. Germline assignment: CDR1 KGHSH and CDR2 LQKENI. The CDR3 nucleotides read TGTGCCAGCTCACCACAACCACCCAGGGTGGACACTGAAGCTTTCTTT. It codes for CASSPQPPRVDTEAFF.

The CDR3 sequence: CASSPGTGSLNTEAFF. The CDR3 DNA is TGTGCCAGCAGCCCCGGGACAGGCTCCTTGAACACTGAAGCTTTCTTT. The chain has TRBV5-4 and TRBJ1-1; 8 bases match TRBD1. With 4 bases clipped from V and 0 bases from J, the junction kept 8 bases outside the gene matches. The germline gives CDR1 SGHNT, CDR2 YYREEE (reference sequence). CDR3 length: 16 residues.

The rearrangement joins TRBV3-1 (or the pseudogene TRBV3-2) to TRBJ2-1, with TRBD2 identical over 7 bases. Trimming cost V 8 bases and J 8 bases; bases outside gene matches: 9. Germline V gene lookup returns CDR1 LGHDT and CDR2 YNNKEL (reference sequence). The CDR3 extends over 13 amino acids. The CDR3 loop reads CASRGRGSHEQFF. CDR3 coding DNA: TGTGCCAGCCGAGGGAGGGGATCCCATGAGCAGTTCTTC.

With respect to this clone: Other nucleotide sequences in the sample specify the same CDR3. V gene TRBV20-1 combines with J gene TRBJ1-1; TRBD1 might be the D (5 bases). Germline CDR1 is DFQATT and CDR2 is SNEGSKA (reference sequence). The CDR3 contains 13 residues. V lost 3 bases and J 0 bases, leaving 8 bases between the germline ends. The CDR3 DNA sequence: TGCAGTGCTAGTCCGGGGGTGAACACTGAAGCTTTCTTT. Translation: CSASPGVNTEAFF.

This chain links TRBV2 with TRBJ1-5; 8 bases agree with TRBD1. Germline V gene lookup returns CDR1 SNHLY and CDR2 FYNNEI. This CDR3 has 13 amino acids. With 5 bases clipped from V and 4 bases from J, the junction kept 1 base outside the gene matches. CDR3 DNA sequence: TGTGCCAGCAGTTGGACAGGGAATCAGCCCCAGCATTTT. It codes for CASSWTGNQPQHF.

This chain joins TRBV11-3 and TRBJ1-2; D remains unclear. CDR1 is SGHNT and CDR2 is YENEEA in the germline V gene. Trimming stripped 1 base from V and 3 bases from J, with 6 bases between. The CDR3 extends over 13 amino acids. The CDR3: CASSLVSDYGYTF. The CDR3 region has the DNA TGTGCCAGCAGCTTAGTTTCGGACTATGGCTACACCTTC.